A single sample is the source of the 16 T cell receptor beta chains below, sequenced in a study of T cells expressing NK-cell markers. One entry per CDR3 protein, without DNA, is what TCRdb gives after re-calling the 5' RACE reads. Across about 260,000 distinct CDR3 sequences, the top ten clones capture 4% to 5% of the sample. The sample consisted of blood T cells: a sorted CD56 or NKG2C T cell subset, CD4+ or CD8+ T cells, or bulk PBMC T cells (not recorded which). All receptors come from a woman aged 18-69 years in good health.

The V call is TRBV29-1, the J call TRBJ2-1; the D call of TRBD2 rests on TCRdb alone, since no DNA is present to check it. Germline V gives CDR1 SQVTM, CDR2 ANQGSEA. This CDR3 is built from 12 residues. CDR3: CSVRLDFNEQFF.

The chain combines TRBV19 with TRBJ2-6; checking the TCRdb D call of TRBD1 is not possible without DNA. This CDR3 comprises 17 residues. Germline values: CDR1 LNHDA, CDR2 SQIVND (reference sequence). The CDR3: CASSVPGRGSGANVLTF.

The chain combines TRBV7-2 with TRBJ1-6; TCRdb's D call of TRBD1 is untestable without DNA. The CDR3 is 15 amino acids. Germline assignment: CDR1 SGHTA and CDR2 FQGNSA. The CDR3 here is CASSLAIRDNSPLHF.

V gene TRBV4-2 combines with J gene TRBJ2-3; the D call from TCRdb, TRBD1, cannot be confirmed without DNA. Germline V gives CDR1 LGHNA, CDR2 YNFKEQ. The CDR3 is made up of 17 amino acids. The CDR3 protein is CASSQELAVFSTDTQYF.

The chain links TRBV12-3 or TRBV12-4 to TRBJ1-1; TCRdb indicates TRBD1, and absent DNA this call remains unverified. The CDR3 is 15 residues long. CDR3 loop: CTSSSPQGVHTEAFF.

This chain connects TRBV25-1 to TRBJ1-6; the D gene TCRdb calls, TRBD1, cannot be checked with no DNA. Germline loops: CDR1 MGHDK, CDR2 SYGVNS. The CDR3 covers 15 residues. The CDR3 here is CASSSGDRRNSPLHF.

This sequence joins TRBV27 and TRBJ1-2; TCRdb gives TRBD1 as the D gene, but with no DNA this cannot be confirmed. CDR3 length: 14 amino acids. From germline, CDR1 is MNHEY and CDR2 SMNVEV (reference sequence). The CDR3 here is CASTAQRGNYGYTF.

CDR3 sequence: CASSPRGPFPNEQFF. The chain employs TRBV6-2 or TRBV6-3 and TRBJ2-1; as DNA is missing, the TRBD2 call by TCRdb cannot be tested. This CDR3 is built from 15 residues. Germline V gives CDR1 MNHEY, CDR2 SVGEGT.

The CDR3 reads CASSLNPSSYNSPLHF. The chain has TRBV11-2 and TRBJ1-6. Germline V lookup: CDR1 SGHAT, CDR2 FQNNGV. This CDR3 spans 16 amino acids.

The gene calls are TRBV6-2 or TRBV6-3 and TRBJ2-7; lacking DNA, the TRBD1 call made by TCRdb goes unchecked. This CDR3 has 13 amino acids. In germline, CDR1 is MNHEY, CDR2 SVGEGT. The CDR3 loop is CASSSLTGDEQYF.

The CDR3 protein is CASSQASGAGEAFF. This chain connects TRBV3-1 to TRBJ1-1; TCRdb names TRBD1, which stays unverified in the absence of DNA. The CDR3 is 14 amino acids. Germline CDR1 and CDR2: LGHDT and YNNKEL (reference sequence).

The rearrangement links TRBV27 to TRBJ2-7; there is no DNA to check the TCRdb D call of TRBD1. The CDR3 is made up of 16 amino acids. Germline V gene lookup returns CDR1 MNHEY and CDR2 SMNVEV (reference sequence). The CDR3 sequence: CASSFDSGTGPYEQYF.

The gene calls are TRBV27 and TRBJ1-2; TCRdb returns TRBD1, unconfirmable since there is no DNA. The CDR3 sequence is 14 residues long. Per the germline V gene, CDR1 is MNHEY and CDR2 is SMNVEV (reference sequence). The CDR3: CASSPGGGWRGYTF.

The rearrangement uses TRBV28 and TRBJ2-7; absent DNA, TCRdb's TRBD1 call cannot be checked. CDR1 and CDR2 from the germline V gene are MDHEN and SYDVKM. This CDR3 is built from 15 residues. CDR3 region: CASSTEGAPAYEQYF.

The chain links TRBV15 to TRBJ2-5. CDR1 LNHNV and CDR2 YYDKDF come from the germline V gene (reference sequence). The CDR3 is 16 residues long. CDR3 region: CATSRGSSGGQETQYF.

This chain links TRBV20-1 with TRBJ2-5. The germline CDR1 and CDR2 sequences are DFQATT and SNEGSKA (reference sequence). The CDR3 is 14 amino acids. CDR3: CSAEDRVRQETQYF.